A single sample is the source of the 3 T cell receptor beta chains below, sequenced in a study of graft-versus-host responses after intestinal transplantation. No antigen has been assigned to these receptors. Assay used: immunoSEQ multiplex PCR; TCRdb lists only in-frame clones, some missing. The sample yields fewer than 95,000 clones, over 80% seen once. The starting material was unstimulated CD8+ T cells sorted from spleen or lymph node cells, obtained before intestinal transplant. The source is a human donor who received an intestinal transplant.

V and J are TRBV11-3 and TRBJ1-2; 8 bases match TRBD1. CDR1 is SGHNT, CDR2 YENEEA, per germline. Unmatched junction bases numbered 9, after V lost 1 base and J lost 2 bases. This CDR3 is 17 amino acids long. This CDR3 reads CASSLADRTGPNYGYTF. The CDR3 nucleotides read TGTGCCAGCAGCTTAGCCGACCGGACAGGGCCCAACTATGGCTACACCTTC.

The rearrangement joins TRBV19 to TRBJ2-7; 10 nucleotides line up with TRBD2. V trimming: 3 bases; J trimming: 2 bases; junction bases outside the gene matches: 1. The CDR3 contains 14 residues. Germline CDR1 LNHDA, CDR2 SQIVND (reference sequence). CDR3 region: CASSILAGAYEQYF. The CDR3 DNA reads TGTGCCAGTAGTATCCTAGCGGGGGCCTACGAGCAGTACTTC.

The rearrangement joins TRBV5-4 to TRBJ2-1; the match to TRBD2 covers 9 bases. V trimming: 1 base; J trimming: 4 bases; junction bases outside the gene matches: 12. This CDR3 comprises 18 residues. CDR1 and CDR2 (germline): SGHNT, YYREEE (reference sequence). CDR3 in DNA: TGTGCCAGCAGCTTGCGACTCTCGAGCGGGGGGATTTACAATGAGCAGTTCTTC. Translating it yields CASSLRLSSGGIYNEQFF.